The 21 T cell receptor beta chains below all came from one sample that was sequenced in a study of breast tumors, draining lymph nodes, adjacent tissues. Axillary draining lymph nodes of breast cancer patients supplied the node samples. TCRdb re-called the multiplex PCR reads with MiXCR, one entry per CDR3 protein. This sample carries roughly 260,000 distinct CDR3 sequences, roughly 30% of them seen once, and the ten largest clones take roughly 1.1%. The sequenced sample was axillary lymph node tissue. The receptors come from a female donor with breast cancer. Some clones in this sample may be carry-over from other donors' samples.

This chain connects TRBV7-3 to TRBJ2-2; 9 positions match TRBD2. Per germline, CDR1 SGHTA and CDR2 FQGTGA. The CDR3 runs to 16 residues. The V gene end was trimmed by 1 base and the J gene end by 7 bases; junction bases not matched to a gene: 7. CDR3: CASSLIAGEQVGELFF. The CDR3 DNA is TGTGCCAGCAGCTTAATAGCGGGGGAGCAGGTCGGGGAGCTGTTTTTT.

This clonotype occurred many times. The chain recombines TRBV15 with TRBJ2-1, with D perhaps matching TRBD1 (5 bases). This CDR3 is 17 amino acids long. CDR1 is LNHNV, CDR2 YYDKDF, per germline (reference sequence). V was pared by 6 bases and J by 1 base, with 19 bases between. CDR3 in DNA: TGTGCCACCAGGTTTTCAGGGCACTCAGAATCCTACAATGAGCAGTTCTTC. Amino acids: CATRFSGHSESYNEQFF. The whole variable domain, filled in from reference TRBV15 and TRBJ2-1, reads DAMVIQNPRYQVTQFGKPVTLSCSQTLNHNVMYWYQQKSSQAPKLLFHYYDKDFNNEADTPDNFQSRRPNTSFCFLDIRSPGLGDTAMYLCATRFSGHSESYNEQFFGPGTRLTVL.

Turning to this clonotype: This may arise from a read error, as a much more abundant clone is one base away. This chain joins TRBV29-1 and TRBJ2-3; TRBD1 aligns across 7 bases. TRBJ1-5 matches the DNA end more closely, so the J call is doubtful. This CDR3 contains 15 residues. Germline V CDR1 and CDR2: SQVTM, ANQGSEA. As DNA, the CDR3 is TGCAGCGTTGGAGGGTACAGGGGAAATGCAGATACGCAGCATTTT. This encodes CSVGGYRGNADTQHF.

This clonotype was seen many times. This sequence joins TRBV19 and TRBJ1-5, with D maybe TRBD1 (5 bases). Trimming removed 5 bases at V and 6 bases at J, with 14 bases between. CDR1 and CDR2 from the germline V gene are LNHDA and SQIVND (reference sequence). The CDR3 has 14 residues. The CDR3 DNA is TGTGCCAGTAGTTTAATGGGGGATGGTCAGCCCCAGCATTTT. Translating gives CASSLMGDGQPQHF.

On this clonotype itself: Its ends do not fully match the called genes, so a read error is possible. J is TRBJ2-7 and V is TRBV5-1; possible D gene TRBD1, 6 bases. The germline CDR1 and CDR2 sequences are SGHRS and YFSETQ. The CDR3 has 13 amino acids. In DNA form, the CDR3 reads TGCGCCAGCAGCTACGGGACAAGTCACGACCAGTACTTC. Its protein is CASSYGTSHDQYF.

J is TRBJ1-1 and V is TRBV20-1; 7 nucleotides line up with TRBD1. V lost 0 bases, J lost 0 bases, and 10 bases stayed unmatched. CDR3 length equals 17 residues. In germline, CDR1 is DFQATT, CDR2 SNEGSKA (reference sequence). The CDR3 DNA reads as TGCAGTGCTAGAGACTTCAGGGGGGCCGCACTGAACACTGAAGCTTTCTTT. This gives the protein CSARDFRGAALNTEAFF.

Of note for this clonotype: This is likely a read error, given that the CDR3 carries no conserved phenylalanine or tryptophan at its end. This chain uses TRBV6-1 with TRBJ2-3; D call uncertain. V lost 5 bases and J 0 bases, leaving 9 bases between the germline ends. CDR1 is MNHNS, CDR2 SASEGT, per germline. This CDR3 contains 14 residues. The CDR3: CASSHSASTDTQYL. The DNA of the CDR3 is TGTGCCAGCAGTCACTCGGCCAGCACAGATACGCAGTATCTT.

This clonotype came up many times. J is TRBJ2-1 and V is TRBV7-2; tentatively, D is TRBD2 (5 bases). V lost 4 bases, J lost 6 bases, and 7 bases lay in between. CDR1 and CDR2 from the germline V gene are SGHTA and FQGNSA. This CDR3 comprises 12 residues. The CDR3 DNA sequence: TGTGCCAGCAGCTCGGCGGGCAATGAGCAGTTCTTC. It encodes CASSSAGNEQFF.

This clonotype was detected ten times or more. This chain connects TRBV12-3 or TRBV12-4 to TRBJ2-1, with D tentatively TRBD2 (5 bases). V was clipped by 0 bases and J by 1 base, with 7 bases between them. The length of the CDR3 is 15 residues. CDR3 in amino acids: CASSLAPGSYNEQFF. The CDR3 DNA reads as TGTGCCAGCAGTTTAGCCCCGGGATCCTACAATGAGCAGTTCTTC.

Many counts were recorded for this clonotype. The chain has TRBV6-1 and TRBJ1-3; D gene uncertain. V lost 7 bases and J lost 0, with 10 bases in between. There are 14 residues in the CDR3. The V gene's germline CDR1 is MNHNS and CDR2 SASEGT. CDR3 DNA: TGTGCCAGCAAGCAGGCGACCTCTGGAAACACCATATATTTT. It translates to CASKQATSGNTIYF.

This clonotype was recorded many times. The CDR3 region has the DNA TGTGCCAGCAGCTCGACCACGGGTAGCGGAGGTTCCTCCTACAATGAGCAGTTCTTC. Its translation: CASSSTTGSGGSSYNEQFF. The chain employs TRBV7-6 and TRBJ2-1, with D perhaps matching TRBD2 (6 bases). CDR3 size: 19 residues. The V end lost 4 bases, the J end lost 0 bases, and 22 bases lay between the germline ends. Germline CDR1 SGHVS, CDR2 FNYEAQ.

This clonotype was seen many times. The chain carries TRBV9 and TRBJ2-2; TRBD2 matches at 9 bases. The germline gives CDR1 SGDLS, CDR2 YYNGEE. The V segment lost 1 base and the J segment 5 bases; nucleotides outside the gene matches: 12. The CDR3 consists of 18 residues. The CDR3 DNA sequence: TGTGCCAGCAGCGTACCCACTATAGCGGGAGAGAATACCGGGGAGCTGTTTTTT. It specifies CASSVPTIAGENTGELFF.

This clonotype was detected many times. The chain carries TRBV30 and TRBJ1-5; no reliable D call. Germline lookup yields CDR1 GTSNPN and CDR2 SVGIG (reference sequence). V lost 4 bases and J 3 bases, leaving 7 bases between the germline ends. The CDR3 spans 12 residues. In DNA form, the CDR3 reads TGTGCCTGGACCAGACCCAATCAGCCCCAGCATTTT. This codes for CAWTRPNQPQHF.

The chain joins TRBV7-9 to TRBJ1-1; TRBD1 might be the D (5 bases). The CDR3 is 15 amino acids. The V and J ends lost 0 bases and 2 bases respectively, with 10 bases between them. CDR1 is SEHNR, CDR2 FQNEAQ, per germline (reference sequence). The CDR3 here is CASSLADTPNTEAFF. The CDR3 region has the DNA TGTGCCAGCAGCTTAGCGGACACCCCTAACACTGAAGCTTTCTTT.

The chain employs TRBV11-2 and TRBJ2-7; the D call may be TRBD1 or TRBD2 (7 bases each). Germline assignment: CDR1 SGHAT and CDR2 FQNNGV. Deletions cut 4 bases from V and 4 bases from J, with 20 bases between. This CDR3 region has 16 residues. This CDR3 is CASSSRQGGTDYEQYF. The CDR3 nucleotides read TGTGCCAGCAGCTCCCGGCAGGGGGGGACCGATTACGAGCAGTACTTC.

As regards this clonotype: Relative to the germline gene, one junction end is altered; a read error may explain this. The V and J genes are TRBV18 and TRBJ1-2, with D maybe TRBD1 (6 bases). The CDR3 extends over 13 amino acids. Germline CDR1 is KGHSH and CDR2 is LQKENI. The DNA of the CDR3 is TGTGCCGGCTCACCGGCCCAGGGGTATGGCTACACCTTC. Its translation: CAGSPAQGYGYTF.

This clonotype was observed a few times. The chain employs TRBV18 and TRBJ2-1; either TRBD1 or TRBD2 may supply D (5 bases each). The germline V and J ends were trimmed by 3 bases and 5 bases, with 8 bases remaining between them. CDR1 and CDR2 (germline): KGHSH, LQKENI. This CDR3 is built from 13 residues. The CDR3 DNA sequence: TGTGCCAGCTCACCTTCGGGACACAATGAGCAGTTCTTC. Translated, it gives CASSPSGHNEQFF. Based on the CDR3 plus reference TRBV18 and TRBJ2-1, the full variable domain is NAGVMQNPRHLVRRRGQEARLRCSPMKGHSHVYWYRQLPEEGLKFMVYLQKENIIDESGMPKERFSAEFPKEGPSILRIQQVVRGDSAAYFCASSPSGHNEQFFGPGTRLTVL.

The chain combines TRBV9 with TRBJ1-4; a weak D match, TRBD1 (6 bases). CDR3 length: 15 amino acids. V shed 3 bases and J shed 14 bases, with 23 bases lying between them. CDR1 and CDR2 (germline): SGDLS, YYNGEE. The CDR3 DNA sequence: TGTGCCAGCAGCGCGAGTTTTCGACAGGACGAAAGGCTGTTTTTT. Amino acid sequence: CASSASFRQDERLFF.

This clonotype was counted at least ten times. The chain combines TRBV12-3 or TRBV12-4 with TRBJ2-1; the D gene is possibly TRBD2 (6 bases). V lost 1 base, J lost 7 bases, and 14 bases lay in between. The CDR3 consists of 15 residues. The CDR3 loop reads CASSLVDGSRNEQFF. The CDR3 region has the DNA TGTGCCAGCAGTTTAGTGGACGGGAGTAGGAATGAGCAGTTCTTC.

Details on this clonotype: The junction differs from germline at one of its ends, possibly a read error. CDR3 protein: CASSRTAPGELFF. CDR3 nucleotide sequence: TGTGCCAGCAGCAGAACAGCGCCCGGGGAGCTGTTCTTT. The chain joins TRBV5-6 to TRBJ2-2; D is perhaps TRBD2 (5 bases). Germline CDR1 and CDR2: SGHDT and YYEEEE. This CDR3 contains 13 residues.

This clonotype was detected many times. The J gene is TRBJ2-7, the V gene TRBV20-1, with TRBD1 as a possible D gene (6 bases). V gave up 6 bases and J gave up 7 bases, with 25 bases separating them. CDR1 is DFQATT, CDR2 SNEGSKA, per germline (reference sequence). The CDR3 runs to 15 residues. Here the CDR3 reads CSAPKVGGASREQYF. The CDR3 bases are TGCAGTGCCCCTAAGGTTGGGGGCGCATCAAGGGAGCAGTACTTC.